One sample yielded the 10 T cell receptor beta chains listed below, sequenced in a study of T cell responses to AZD1222 COVID-19 vaccine. TCRdb keeps only in-frame clones here, not all; method: immunoSEQ multiplex PCR. The sample yields under 200,000 clones, roughly 85% seen once. This sample comprised peripheral blood, obtained 28 days after the second AZD1222 dose. The source is an adult who received the AZD1222 COVID-19 vaccine.

The chain joins TRBV6-5 to TRBJ2-6, with D unclear. Trimming took off 6 bases at V and 3 bases at J, with 12 bases between the two ends. This CDR3 comprises 15 residues. Germline V gene sequence: CDR1 MNHEY, CDR2 SVGAGI. The CDR3 nucleotides read TGTGCCAGCAGCTATGGGAATAATGGGGCCAACGTCCTGACTTTC. Its protein product is CASSYGNNGANVLTF.

V usage is TRBV5-4 and J usage is TRBJ2-2, with 8 positions matching TRBD2. Germline V gives CDR1 SGHNT, CDR2 YYREEE (reference sequence). This CDR3 has 17 residues. V was clipped by 4 bases and J by 7 bases; unmatched bases: 15. CDR3 in DNA: TGTGCCAGCAGCCCAACTCTCAGCGGGGGATTTATCGGGGAGCTGTTTTTT. This translates into CASSPTLSGGFIGELFF.

This clone was detected only a few times. The rearrangement uses TRBV15 and TRBJ2-1; 9 positions match TRBD1. V shed 1 base, J shed 7 bases, and the junction held 2 bases outside the gene matches. This CDR3 is 14 amino acids long. Germline V gene sequence: CDR1 LNHNV, CDR2 YYDKDF (reference sequence). CDR3 in amino acids: CATSRGDRENEQFF. The DNA for the CDR3 is TGTGCCACCAGCAGAGGGGACAGGGAAAATGAGCAGTTCTTC.

V is TRBV5-4 and J is TRBJ2-7; D ambiguous. This CDR3 has 13 residues. Germline V lookup: CDR1 SGHNT, CDR2 YYREEE (reference sequence). Trimming cost V 0 bases and J 3 bases, with 7 bases left between them. CDR3: CASSLDFYYEQYF. The CDR3 DNA is TGTGCCAGCAGCTTGGACTTCTACTACGAGCAGTACTTC.

This clone was detected once. The chain uses TRBV6-5 and TRBJ1-5, with a possible D match to TRBD1 (6 bases). Germline V gives CDR1 MNHEY, CDR2 SVGAGI. V gave up 8 bases and J gave up 6 bases, with 11 bases separating them. The CDR3 runs to 12 residues. The CDR3 DNA is TGTGCCAGCCTCGAAGGGGGTCAGCCCCAGCATTTT. This translates into CASLEGGQPQHF.

CDR3 bases: TGTGCCAGCAGCTTCTCATACCAAGAGACCCAGTACTTC. This sequence encodes CASSFSYQETQYF. The V and J genes are TRBV7-2 and TRBJ2-5; no clear D gene. In germline, CDR1 is SGHTA, CDR2 FQGNSA. This CDR3 comprises 13 residues. V shed 3 bases and J shed 0 bases, with 5 bases lying between them.

The gene calls are TRBV11-2 and TRBJ2-6; maybe TRBD2 (5 bases). The CDR3 is made up of 18 amino acids. CDR1 and CDR2 (germline): SGHAT, FQNNGV. The ends were cut back, 5 bases at V and 8 bases at J, with 25 bases in the middle. CDR3: CASSPGVGLIGGSNVLTF. Written as DNA, the CDR3 is TGTGCCAGCAGCCCCGGGGTAGGGTTAATTGGCGGGTCCAACGTCCTGACTTTC.

V gene TRBV19 combines with J gene TRBJ2-1, with D tentatively TRBD1 (7 bases). V lost 11 bases to trimming and J lost 3 bases, with 14 bases between them. Germline V gene data show CDR1 as LNHDA and CDR2 as SQIVND (reference sequence). The CDR3 extends over 13 amino acids. The CDR3 is CAGYRGLYNEQFF. In DNA, the CDR3 is TGTGCCGGGTACAGGGGACTCTACAATGAGCAGTTCTTC.

The chain combines TRBV16 with TRBJ1-2; D ambiguous. The V gene's germline CDR1 is KGHSY and CDR2 FQNENV. Between the trimmed V and J ends, which lost 2 bases and 3 bases, there was a span of 7 bases. The CDR3 is 13 amino acids. This CDR3 reads CASSQGDDYGYTF. CDR3 nucleotides: TGTGCCAGCAGCCAAGGCGATGACTATGGCTACACCTTC.

This clone was seen once. This chain uses TRBV5-1 with TRBJ1-2, with D tentatively TRBD1 (5 bases). Deletions cut 4 bases from V and 2 bases from J, with 9 bases between. Germline CDR1 SGHRS, CDR2 YFSETQ. This CDR3 spans 13 amino acids. CDR3 amino acids: CASSGDGNYGYTF. The DNA of the CDR3 is TGCGCCAGCAGCGGGGACGGGAACTATGGCTACACCTTC.